This TCR beta chain originates from a study of blood T cell repertoires in COVID-19. Study information: Samples representing acute and convalescent COVID-19 were sourced from the United States, Italy and Spain.

The CDR3 loop spans 11 amino acids. V lost 2 bases to trimming and J lost 6 bases, with 5 bases between them. Germline V gene sequence: CDR1 SEHNR, CDR2 FQNEAQ (reference sequence). TCRdb's table, derived via immunoSEQ multiplex PCR, lists solely in-frame clones and lacks some. Of a few hundred thousand clones listed, 84% were seen once; the top ten hold about 2.9%. Sequenced sample: peripheral blood. The rearrangement links TRBV7-9 to TRBJ2-7, with D hard to call. The clonotype was recovered from a woman aged 30 to 39 who had recovered from COVID-19. The CDR3 sequence: CASSLSGEQYF. CDR3 in DNA: TGTGCCAGCAGCTTATCAGGCGAGCAGTACTTC.